What follows are 15 T cell receptor beta chains derived from one specimen sequenced in a study of blood T cell repertoires in COVID-19. Method: immunoSEQ multiplex PCR; TCRdb's copy keeps in-frame clones and lacks some. The sample shows approximately 210,000 clones, more than 80% of them seen only once. What was sequenced was peripheral blood. Receptor source: an elderly woman with COVID-19, enrolled during active disease.

The V call is TRBV6-5, the J call TRBJ2-7; D is perhaps TRBD1 (6 bases). Trimming pared 6 bases from V and 6 bases from J, leaving 15 bases between. CDR1 is MNHEY and CDR2 is SVGAGI in the germline V gene. This CDR3 region has 13 residues. CDR3 DNA: TGTGCCAGCAGGCAACCCGGACAGTCCGAGCAGTACTTC. Translated: CASRQPGQSEQYF.

In its sample, this clone was seen a few times. This chain links TRBV7-6 with TRBJ2-7; 7 nucleotides line up with TRBD1. Looked up from germline, CDR1 is SGHVS and CDR2 is FNYEAQ. There are 15 residues in the CDR3. Losses at the gene ends were 2 bases for V and 3 bases for J; bases not matched to a gene: 7. The CDR3 loop is CASSLTRDRVYEQYF. The CDR3 DNA sequence: TGTGCCAGCAGCTTAACCCGGGACAGAGTCTACGAGCAGTACTTC.

V usage is TRBV2 and J usage is TRBJ2-2; 11 bases are a match to TRBD2. J was trimmed by 0 bases and V by 9 bases; bases with no gene match: 3. This CDR3 has 15 residues. Germline V gives CDR1 SNHLY, CDR2 FYNNEI. The CDR3 spells CARSSGGPNTGELFF. The DNA for the CDR3 is TGTGCCAGATCTAGCGGGGGGCCGAACACCGGGGAGCTGTTTTTT.

The chain combines TRBV5-1 with TRBJ2-7; the match to TRBD2 covers 7 bases. The CDR3 totals 15 residues. Looked up from germline, CDR1 is SGHRS and CDR2 is YFSETQ. The trim removed 3 bases at V and 5 bases at J, leaving 11 bases unmatched. CDR3 nucleotide sequence: TGCGCCAGCAGCTCACGTCAGGGAGGGCGGGACGAGCAGTACTTC. It yields the protein CASSSRQGGRDEQYF.

The chain carries TRBV3-1 (or the pseudogene TRBV3-2) and TRBJ1-2; D remains unclear. This CDR3 contains 15 residues. Trimming pared 4 bases from V and 0 bases from J, leaving 12 bases between. Looked up from germline, CDR1 is LGHDT and CDR2 is YNNKEL (reference sequence). The CDR3: CASSPAAGANYGYTF. The CDR3 region has the DNA TGTGCCAGCAGCCCAGCAGCCGGAGCTAACTATGGCTACACCTTC.

V gene TRBV5-1 combines with J gene TRBJ2-7; the match to TRBD2 covers 12 bases. Germline V gene sequence: CDR1 SGHRS, CDR2 YFSETQ. Trimming took 4 bases from V and 6 from J; bases not matched to a gene: 5. The CDR3 is made up of 14 amino acids. The chain's CDR3 is CASSETSGSVEQYF. CDR3 in DNA: TGCGCCAGCAGCGAGACTAGCGGGAGTGTCGAGCAGTACTTC.

This chain joins TRBV7-9 and TRBJ1-4, with D tentatively TRBD1 (5 bases). The CDR3 covers 16 residues. Trimming left V 6 bases short and J 4 bases short, with 18 bases between. The germline CDR1 and CDR2 sequences are SEHNR and FQNEAQ (reference sequence). The CDR3 nucleotides read TGTGCCAGCAGATTCACAGGAGCCCCAGGTAATGAAAAACTGTTTTTT. It is translated as CASRFTGAPGNEKLFF.

The chain has TRBV6-6 and TRBJ2-5, with TRBD2 matching over 13 bases. The junction had 5 bases not matched to a gene; V was cut back by 6 bases and J by 4 bases. CDR1 MNHNY and CDR2 SVGAGI come from the germline V gene (reference sequence). CDR3 length: 15 amino acids. The CDR3: CASRARLAGGETQYF. In DNA form, the CDR3 reads TGTGCCAGCAGAGCCCGACTAGCGGGAGGAGAGACCCAGTACTTC.

The chain has TRBV5-1 and TRBJ2-5, with TRBD1 matching 7 bases. Germline CDR1 reads SGHRS; CDR2 reads YFSETQ. CDR3 size: 13 residues. V shed 4 bases and J 2 bases; nucleotides not matched to a gene: 2. The CDR3 nucleotides are TGCGCCAGCAGCGACAGGGTTCAAGAGACCCAGTACTTC. As protein: CASSDRVQETQYF.

To note about this clone: This CDR3 is also generated by other DNA sequences in the sample. The chain links TRBV5-4 to TRBJ2-7; D is unresolved. V was clipped by 0 bases and J by 1 base, with 8 bases between them. Germline assignment: CDR1 SGHNT and CDR2 YYREEE (reference sequence). The CDR3 has 14 residues. The CDR3 reads CASSLDAGSYEQYF. The CDR3 DNA reads as TGTGCCAGCAGCTTGGACGCCGGTTCCTACGAGCAGTACTTC.

Relative to its sample, this clone is medium-sized. J is TRBJ1-1 and V is TRBV5-1; 8 bases agree with TRBD1. Germline lookup yields CDR1 SGHRS and CDR2 YFSETQ. V shed 4 bases and J 5 bases; nucleotides not matched to a gene: 10. The CDR3 spans 15 residues. The CDR3 nucleotides read TGCGCCAGCAGCCAGTGGACAGGGCCGGGTACTGAAGCTTTCTTT. Protein sequence: CASSQWTGPGTEAFF.

V is TRBV6-2 or TRBV6-3 and J is TRBJ1-5, with 8 bases fitting TRBD1. V lost 6 bases and J lost 1; bases outside the gene matches: 8. The germline gives CDR1 MNHEY, CDR2 SVGEGT. The CDR3 length is 16 residues. The CDR3 loop reads CASSPEGQASNQPQHF. For the CDR3, the DNA is TGTGCCAGCAGCCCGGAGGGACAGGCAAGCAATCAGCCCCAGCATTTT.

The chain links TRBV6-5 to TRBJ2-5, with 8 bases fitting TRBD2. The ends lost 4 bases at V and 4 bases at J; junction bases unmatched: 5. The CDR3 length is 14 residues. Germline values: CDR1 MNHEY, CDR2 SVGAGI. CDR3 residues: CASSSAGRGETQYF. The CDR3 DNA is TGTGCCAGCAGTTCAGCCGGGAGGGGAGAGACCCAGTACTTC.

The chain uses TRBV7-8 and TRBJ1-1, with 7 bases aligning to TRBD1. The CDR3 contains 14 residues. V dropped 4 bases and J dropped 3; count of bases not matched to a gene: 5. Germline V gene sequence: CDR1 SGHVS, CDR2 FQNEAQ. Here the CDR3 reads CASSSRGMDTEAFF. CDR3 nucleotides: TGTGCCAGCAGCTCCAGGGGGATGGACACTGAAGCTTTCTTT.

The CDR3 spells CASSTMKGTEINYGYTF. Written as DNA, the CDR3 is TGTGCCAGCAGTACCATGAAAGGGACAGAGATTAACTATGGCTACACCTTC. V and J are TRBV28 and TRBJ1-2, with 7 bases fitting TRBD1. From germline, CDR1 is MDHEN and CDR2 SYDVKM. CDR3 length equals 17 residues. V shed 5 bases, J shed 1 base, and the junction held 13 bases outside the gene matches.